A single sample is the source of the 18 T cell receptor beta chains below, sequenced in a study of shared clonotypes between healthy human individuals. Sequenced by immunoSEQ multiplex PCR; TCRdb stores in-frame clones only, minus some. The sample has more than 2 million clones; approximately 96% are singletons. Sequencing was carried out using naive CD4+ T cells sorted from blood. Subset: CD45RA+ positively selected. The receptors were sampled from a young man in good health.

The chain has TRBV7-9 and TRBJ2-5; 7 nucleotides match TRBD1. Losses at the gene ends were 2 bases for V and 3 bases for J; bases not matched to a gene: 3. CDR1 is SEHNR and CDR2 is FQNEAQ in the germline V gene (reference sequence). CDR3 length: 14 amino acids. CDR3 nucleotide sequence: TGTGCCAGCAGCTTAACTCAGGGGGAAGAGACCCAGTACTTC. The encoded protein is CASSLTQGEETQYF.

The chain joins TRBV11-2 to TRBJ1-1; D ambiguous. V lost 1 base and J 0 bases, leaving 12 bases between the germline ends. This CDR3 has 16 residues. The V gene's germline CDR1 is SGHAT and CDR2 FQNNGV. DNA of the CDR3: TGTGCCAGCAGCTTAGCCCCCGGCAAAGTGAACACTGAAGCTTTCTTT. Translated, it gives CASSLAPGKVNTEAFF.

The rearrangement links TRBV7-9 to TRBJ2-2, with TRBD1 as a possible D gene (7 bases). Germline CDR1 SEHNR, CDR2 FQNEAQ (reference sequence). The CDR3 is made up of 14 amino acids. The V gene lost 5 bases and the J gene lost 7 bases, with 14 bases spanning the gap. This CDR3 is CASSSDREVGELFF. CDR3 nucleotides: TGTGCCAGCAGCAGTGACAGGGAGGTCGGGGAGCTGTTTTTT.

The table lists this clone with a count of one. This chain joins TRBV6-5 and TRBJ2-5, with D perhaps matching TRBD2 (5 bases). This CDR3 has 11 residues. Trimming pared 6 bases from V and 13 bases from J, leaving 15 bases between. Germline V gene data show CDR1 as MNHEY and CDR2 as SVGAGI. The CDR3 is CASSLERTWYF. CDR3 bases: TGTGCCAGCAGCCTCGAGCGGACCTGGTACTTC.

This rearrangement joins TRBV7-2 to TRBJ1-5; D not certain. The germline CDR1 and CDR2 sequences are SGHTA and FQGNSA. This CDR3 region has 14 residues. Trimming took 1 base from V and 4 from J, leaving 8 bases between them. This CDR3 is CASSLGTLNQPQHF. CDR3 coding DNA: TGTGCCAGCAGCTTAGGGACGCTTAATCAGCCCCAGCATTTT.

About this clone itself: The sample has other DNA sequences that encode this CDR3 too. This chain uses TRBV5-1 with TRBJ1-6; D call uncertain. Trimming cost V 0 bases and J 6 bases, with 4 bases left between them. The CDR3 totals 13 residues. Germline CDR1 is SGHRS and CDR2 is YFSETQ. The chain's CDR3 is CASSLESNSPLHF. CDR3 coding DNA: TGCGCCAGCAGCTTGGAGAGTAATTCACCCCTCCACTTT.

The chain links TRBV5-1 to TRBJ1-6, with 8 bases matching TRBD1. CDR1 and CDR2 from the germline V gene are SGHRS and YFSETQ. This CDR3 has 16 residues. With 4 bases clipped from V and 8 bases from J, the junction kept 11 bases outside the gene matches. The chain's CDR3 is CASSTSGTGGDSPLHF. CDR3 nucleotide sequence: TGCGCCAGCAGCACCTCCGGGACAGGAGGGGATTCACCCCTCCACTTT.

The rearrangement joins TRBV5-4 to TRBJ2-7; D gene ambiguous. The CDR3 covers 15 residues. Germline CDR1 SGHNT, CDR2 YYREEE (reference sequence). V was clipped by 0 bases and J by 2 bases, with 12 bases between them. CDR3 amino acids: CASSLGASVTYEQYF. The CDR3 DNA reads as TGTGCCAGCAGCTTGGGAGCGTCAGTAACCTACGAGCAGTACTTC.

The chain couples TRBV25-1 to TRBJ2-1; either TRBD1 or TRBD2 may supply D (7 bases each). CDR1 MGHDK and CDR2 SYGVNS come from the germline V gene. V was cut by 4 bases and J by 1 base, with 17 bases left in between. The CDR3 runs 17 residues. Here the CDR3 reads CASSAWEGAGSYNEQFF. In DNA, the CDR3 is TGTGCCAGCAGTGCGTGGGAGGGGGCGGGTTCCTACAATGAGCAGTTCTTC.

This chain uses TRBV5-1 with TRBJ1-1; 7 bases fit TRBD1. The length of the CDR3 is 14 residues. The V and J ends lost 6 bases and 0 bases, in that order; junction bases with no gene match: 5. CDR1 is SGHRS, CDR2 YFSETQ, per germline. The CDR3 sequence: CASTTGALNTEAFF. CDR3 nucleotides: TGCGCCAGCACCACAGGGGCACTGAACACTGAAGCTTTCTTT.

This clone came up once. The chain is built from TRBV5-1 and TRBJ1-2; maybe TRBD1 (6 bases). The CDR3 totals 15 residues. CDR1 is SGHRS, CDR2 YFSETQ, per germline. V gave up 0 bases and J gave up 4 bases, with 13 bases separating them. The CDR3 region has the DNA TGCGCCAGCAGCTTGGCGGGACAATTTATCTATGGCTACACCTTC. It translates to CASSLAGQFIYGYTF.

The chain carries TRBV6-5 and TRBJ1-2, with D hard to call. CDR1 and CDR2 from the germline V gene are MNHEY and SVGAGI. This CDR3 contains 14 residues. Between the trimmed V and J ends, which lost 0 bases and 3 bases, there was a span of 8 bases. The CDR3 region has the DNA TGTGCCAGCAGTTACTCAACGGGGTACTATGGCTACACCTTC. Translating gives CASSYSTGYYGYTF.

With regard to this clone: Other DNA variants within this sample encode the same CDR3. This chain connects TRBV28 to TRBJ1-5; D possibly corresponds to TRBD1 (5 bases). The CDR3 totals 12 residues. Trimming took 6 bases from V and 7 from J, leaving 10 bases between them. Germline V gene data show CDR1 as MDHEN and CDR2 as SYDVKM. CDR3 bases: TGTGCCAGCAGCCTCCCAGGGCAGCCCCAGCATTTT. It specifies CASSLPGQPQHF.

This clone was recorded only once. CDR3 nucleotides: TGTGCCAGCAGCCCTGGACAGGGGGGCCTTGGTGGGGCCAACGTCCTGACTTTC. Its protein product is CASSPGQGGLGGANVLTF. The rearrangement uses TRBV2 and TRBJ2-6, with 10 bases fitting TRBD1. Germline CDR1 and CDR2: SNHLY and FYNNEI. The CDR3 runs 18 residues. The V and J ends lost 6 bases and 3 bases, in that order; junction bases with no gene match: 11.

CDR3 in DNA: TGTGCCAGTAGAGACAGGTTTAGCAATCAGCCCCAGCATTTT. This encodes CASRDRFSNQPQHF. The V and J genes are TRBV6-1 and TRBJ1-5; perhaps TRBD1 as D (6 bases). This CDR3 comprises 14 residues. The germline gives CDR1 MNHNS, CDR2 SASEGT. Trimming cost V 9 bases and J 0 bases, with 12 bases left between them.

The chain employs TRBV28 and TRBJ1-3; D remains unclear. Trimming removed 2 bases at V and 3 bases at J, with 8 bases between. The length of the CDR3 is 14 residues. Germline V gene data show CDR1 as MDHEN and CDR2 as SYDVKM. CDR3 coding DNA: TGTGCCAGCAGTTTACCGGGGTATGGAAACACCATATATTTT. Encoded protein: CASSLPGYGNTIYF.

In regard to this clone: Other DNA variants within this sample encode the same CDR3. J is TRBJ2-7 and V is TRBV5-1; 10 bases line up with TRBD2. Germline assignment: CDR1 SGHRS and CDR2 YFSETQ. The length of the CDR3 is 15 residues. Unmatched junction bases numbered 4, after V lost 0 bases and J lost 4 bases. CDR3 region: CASSLDGLAAYEQYF. Here the CDR3 DNA reads TGCGCCAGCAGCTTGGACGGACTAGCGGCTTACGAGCAGTACTTC.

The chain recombines TRBV2 with TRBJ1-1, with no clear D. The CDR3 runs to 16 residues. V lost 5 bases and J 0 bases, leaving 16 bases between the germline ends. CDR1 SNHLY and CDR2 FYNNEI come from the germline V gene. The CDR3 nucleotides are TGTGCCAGCAGTACCATGCAGTTAGTCATGAACACTGAAGCTTTCTTT. Translating it yields CASSTMQLVMNTEAFF.